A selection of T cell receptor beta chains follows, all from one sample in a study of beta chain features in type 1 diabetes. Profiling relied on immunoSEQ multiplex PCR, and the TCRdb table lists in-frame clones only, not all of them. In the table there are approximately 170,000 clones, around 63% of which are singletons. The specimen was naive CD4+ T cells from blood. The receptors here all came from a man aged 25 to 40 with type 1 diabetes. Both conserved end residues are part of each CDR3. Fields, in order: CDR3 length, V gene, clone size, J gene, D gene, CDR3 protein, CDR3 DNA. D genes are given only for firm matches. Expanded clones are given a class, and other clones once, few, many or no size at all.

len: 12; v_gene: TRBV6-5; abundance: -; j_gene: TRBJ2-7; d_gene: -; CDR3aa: CASSFQTGEQYF; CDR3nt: TGTGCCAGCAGTTTCCAAACAGGCGAGCAGTACTTC
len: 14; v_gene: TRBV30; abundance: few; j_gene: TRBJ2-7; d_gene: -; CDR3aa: CAWGAQPNSYEQYF; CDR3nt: TGTGCCTGGGGTGCCCAGCCGAACTCCTACGAGCAGTACTTC
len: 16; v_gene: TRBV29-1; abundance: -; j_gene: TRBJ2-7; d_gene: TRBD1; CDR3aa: CSGGTARTGVAYEQYF; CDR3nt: TGCAGCGGCGGAACTGCCCGGACAGGGGTGGCCTACGAGCAGTACTTC
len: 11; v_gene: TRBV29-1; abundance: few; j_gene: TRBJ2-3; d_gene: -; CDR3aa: CSVPRTDTQYF; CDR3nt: TGCAGCGTTCCGCGCACAGATACGCAGTATTTT
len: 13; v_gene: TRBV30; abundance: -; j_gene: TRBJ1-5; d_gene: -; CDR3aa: CAWSEQGGQPQHF; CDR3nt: TGTGCCTGGAGTGAACAGGGAGGTCAGCCCCAGCATTTT
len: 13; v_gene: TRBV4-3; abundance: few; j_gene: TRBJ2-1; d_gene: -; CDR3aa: CASSQELRDGRFF; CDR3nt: TGCGCCAGCAGCCAAGAGCTGAGGGACGGGCGGTTCTTC
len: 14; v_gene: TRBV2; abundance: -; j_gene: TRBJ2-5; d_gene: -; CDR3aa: CASSERALQETQYF; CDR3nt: TGTGCCAGCAGTGAACGGGCGCTACAAGAGACCCAGTACTTC
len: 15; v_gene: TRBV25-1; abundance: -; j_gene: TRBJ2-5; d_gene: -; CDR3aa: CASSDYGPGVETQYF; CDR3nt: TGTGCCAGCAGTGATTATGGGCCAGGGGTTGAGACCCAGTACTTC
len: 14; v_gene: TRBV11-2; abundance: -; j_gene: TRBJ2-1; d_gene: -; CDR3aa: CASSLDLQVDEQFF; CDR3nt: TGTGCCAGCAGCTTAGATCTACAGGTCGATGAGCAGTTCTTC
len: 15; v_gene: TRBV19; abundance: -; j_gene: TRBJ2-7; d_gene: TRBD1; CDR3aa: CASSTGTGAAYEQYF; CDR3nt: TGTGCCAGTAGTACCGGGACAGGGGCTGCCTACGAGCAGTACTTC
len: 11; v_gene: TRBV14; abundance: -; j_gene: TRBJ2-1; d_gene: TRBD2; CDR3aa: CASSLTSKQFF; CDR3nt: TGTGCCAGCAGCTTGACTAGCAAGCAGTTCTTC
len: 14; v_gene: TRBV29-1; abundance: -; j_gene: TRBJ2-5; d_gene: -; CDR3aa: CSVVPQSFPETQYF; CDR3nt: TGCAGCGTTGTGCCACAGTCTTTCCCAGAGACCCAGTACTTC
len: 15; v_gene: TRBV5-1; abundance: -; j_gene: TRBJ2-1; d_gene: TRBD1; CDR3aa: CASSPTWDSYNEQFF; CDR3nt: TGCGCCAGCAGCCCTACCTGGGACAGCTACAATGAGCAGTTCTTC
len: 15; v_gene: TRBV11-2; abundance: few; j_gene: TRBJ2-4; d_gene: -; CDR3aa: CASSQGGVAKNIQYF; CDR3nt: TGTGCCAGCAGCCAGGGCGGGGTGGCCAAAAACATTCAGTACTTC